This T cell receptor beta chain comes out of a study of early T cells in non-severe SARS-CoV-2 infection. Overall study: Whole-blood bulk RNA, unsorted, was sequenced, and chains were unpaired.

MiXCR, run by TCRdb on the 5' RACE reads, gives a single entry per CDR3 protein. Among roughly 63,000 distinct CDR3 sequences listed, 13% were seen once. This CDR3 spans 15 amino acids. The germline V gene has CDR1 SGHRS and CDR2 YFSETQ. V lost 4 bases, J lost 8 bases, and 19 bases lay in between. The V and J genes are TRBV5-1 and TRBJ2-1; D call uncertain. This TCR came from an adult who was a healthcare worker with PCR-confirmed SARS-CoV-2 infection or an uninfected control (not recorded which). Sequenced sample: whole blood. The CDR3 sequence is CASSDTGSLLDEQFF. The CDR3 DNA reads TGCGCCAGCAGCGATACGGGTAGCTTGTTGGATGAGCAGTTCTTC.